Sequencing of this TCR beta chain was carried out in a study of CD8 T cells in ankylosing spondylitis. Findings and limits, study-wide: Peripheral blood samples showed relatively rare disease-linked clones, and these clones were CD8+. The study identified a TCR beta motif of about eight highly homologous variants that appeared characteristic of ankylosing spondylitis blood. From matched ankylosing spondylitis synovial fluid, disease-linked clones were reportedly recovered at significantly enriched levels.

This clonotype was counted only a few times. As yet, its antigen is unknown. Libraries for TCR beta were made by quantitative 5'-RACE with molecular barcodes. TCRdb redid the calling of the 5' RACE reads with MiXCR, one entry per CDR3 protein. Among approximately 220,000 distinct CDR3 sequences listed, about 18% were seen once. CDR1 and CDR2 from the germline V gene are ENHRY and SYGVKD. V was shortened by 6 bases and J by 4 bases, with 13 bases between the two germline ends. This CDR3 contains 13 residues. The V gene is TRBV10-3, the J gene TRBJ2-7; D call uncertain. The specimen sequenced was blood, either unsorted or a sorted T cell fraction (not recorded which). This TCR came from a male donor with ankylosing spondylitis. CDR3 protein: CAISNQDGYEQYF. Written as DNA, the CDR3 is TGTGCCATCAGCAACCAGGACGGGTACGAGCAGTACTTC.